The present T cell receptor (beta chain) was sequenced within a study of Ad26.COV2.S vaccination and SARS-CoV-2 variants. Study findings and constraints: Following vaccination, spike-specific CD8+ and CD4+ T cell responses reportedly exhibited substantial breadth. The analyses of TCR breadth and depth may have understated the size of total T cell responses.

This table comes from immunoSEQ multiplex PCR, and its TCRdb copy is limited to in-frame clones, with some not included. The sample shows roughly 320,000 clones, roughly 84% of them seen only once. The sample's treatment: 19 received Ad26.COV2.S at low or high dose, single or two shots; about five received placebo; per-sample allocation not given. The samples date from day 63 after the first vaccine or placebo injection. With respect to this clone: The antigen is undetermined.

The CDR3 sequence is 13 residues long. Trimming removed 2 bases from V and 3 bases from J, with 7 bases in between. In germline, CDR1 is KGHSH, CDR2 LQKENI. The gene calls are TRBV18 and TRBJ1-1; D gene uncertain. Sequences were derived from peripheral blood, sampled in a trial of Ad26.COV2.S vaccine versus placebo. The receptor's source is a person aged 18-65 years who received the Ad26.COV2.S COVID-19 vaccine or a placebo. The CDR3 loop reads CASSPAQDTEAFF. DNA for the CDR3: TGTGCCAGCTCACCAGCCCAGGACACTGAAGCTTTCTTT.